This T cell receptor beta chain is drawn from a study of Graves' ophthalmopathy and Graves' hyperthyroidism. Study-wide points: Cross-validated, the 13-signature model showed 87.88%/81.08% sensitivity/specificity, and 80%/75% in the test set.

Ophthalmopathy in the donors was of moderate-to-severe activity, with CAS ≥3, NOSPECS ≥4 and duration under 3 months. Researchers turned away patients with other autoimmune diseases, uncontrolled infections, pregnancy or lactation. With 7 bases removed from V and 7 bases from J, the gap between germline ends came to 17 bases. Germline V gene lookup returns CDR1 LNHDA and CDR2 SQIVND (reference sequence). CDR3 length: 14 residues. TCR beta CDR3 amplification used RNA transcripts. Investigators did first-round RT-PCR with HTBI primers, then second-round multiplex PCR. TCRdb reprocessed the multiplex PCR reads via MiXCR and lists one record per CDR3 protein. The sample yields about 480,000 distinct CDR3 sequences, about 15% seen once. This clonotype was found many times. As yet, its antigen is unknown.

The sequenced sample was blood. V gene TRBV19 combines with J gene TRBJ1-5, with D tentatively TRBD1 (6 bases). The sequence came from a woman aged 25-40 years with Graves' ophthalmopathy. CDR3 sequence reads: CASNPGQRGQPQHF. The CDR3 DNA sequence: TGTGCCAGTAACCCCGGACAGAGAGGACAGCCCCAGCATTTT.